This TCR beta chain was identified during a study of human T cells and chemical hapten exposure. The study, taken as a whole, reports: No shift was seen in TCRs above 1 in 1000 frequency with DPC sensitization.

One entry per CDR3 protein, called by TCRdb with MiXCR from the 5' RACE reads. The data contain about 110,000 distinct CDR3 sequences, approximately 20% of them seen just once; the ten biggest clones take up 2.5% to 3.5%. V was clipped by 2 bases and J by 4 bases; unmatched bases: 4. From germline, CDR1 is SEHNR and CDR2 FQNEAQ (reference sequence). This CDR3 spans 15 amino acids. Before extraction, the whole blood was not fractionated, and total RNA was taken from it. About this clonotype itself: Its target is not known.

The receptor was isolated from a human donor in good health. The chain has TRBV7-9 and TRBJ1-4, with 7 nucleotides matching TRBD1. The CDR3 here is CASSLRGTVNEKLFF. The CDR3 DNA reads as TGTGCCAGCAGCTTAAGAGGGACAGTTAATGAAAAACTGTTTTTT.